This T cell receptor (beta chain) originates from a study of T cells in Graves' hyperthyroidism and ophthalmopathy. This clonotype was observed at least ten times. Regions amplified from RNA transcripts were the TCR beta CDR3 regions. HTBI primers drove first-round RT-PCR of the TCR CDR3. TCRdb itself ran the multiplex PCR reads through MiXCR, one entry per CDR3 protein. The sample lists 310,000 or so distinct CDR3 sequences; over 15% were seen once. V gave up 2 bases and J gave up 4 bases, with 17 bases separating them. This CDR3 is built from 16 residues. The rearrangement uses TRBV12-3 or TRBV12-4 and TRBJ1-1, with D tentatively TRBD1 (6 bases). This TCR came from an older woman with Graves' ophthalmopathy. Sequenced: blood. In DNA form, the CDR3 reads TGTGCCAGCAGTTTACACGCGAGGGGGGGCGGCACTGAAGCTTTCTTT. It yields the protein CASSLHARGGGTEAFF.